In its sample, the clone carrying this TCR beta chain was seen once. The sample comes from a study of cytomegalovirus exposure and HLA in healthy donors. Looked up from germline, CDR1 is SNHLY and CDR2 is FYNNEI. CDR3 length: 16 amino acids. Trimming at V came to 3 bases and at J to 3 bases, leaving 8 bases not matched to a gene. In the PCR, 60 Vbeta and 13 Jbeta primers were used. Profiling relied on immunoSEQ multiplex PCR, and the TCRdb table lists in-frame clones only, not all of them. The sample consists of about 130,000 clones, 70% of them appearing once. The material sequenced was PBMCs. This chain joins TRBV2 and TRBJ1-2; 9 bases are a match to TRBD1. The origin of this receptor is a woman between 55 and 75 years old in good health and CMV-seropositive. This chain's CDR3 is CASSDLQGARDYGYTF. Here the CDR3 DNA reads TGTGCCAGCAGTGATCTACAGGGGGCGAGAGACTATGGCTACACCTTC.